These T cell receptor beta chains were read from a single sample in a study of blood T cell repertoires in COVID-19. Some clones are missing from TCRdb's copy, which holds only in-frame ones; the method was immunoSEQ multiplex PCR. The repertoire holds about 160,000 clones, with about 81% as singletons. The sequenced sample consisted of peripheral blood. These receptors came from a human donor in a cohort sampled during active COVID-19. Both conserved end residues are part of each CDR3. A D gene is named only where the DNA matches it firmly. Size values are once, few and many counts, or a class for expanded clones, and some rows have none.

CASSSDLETQYF TGTGCCAGCAGCTCTGACTTAGAGACCCAGTACTTC TRBV7-2 - TRBJ2-5 -
CASSNPDRGEAFF TGTGCCAGCAGCAACCCGGACAGGGGCGAAGCTTTCTTT TRBV7-3 - TRBJ1-1 TRBD1
CASSLGVEAFF TGTGCCAGCAGCTTGGGAGTCGAAGCTTTCTTT TRBV7-6 - TRBJ1-1 -
CASSYSRGDTEAFF TGTGCCAGCAGTTATAGCAGGGGAGACACTGAAGCTTTCTTT TRBV6-2/TRBV6-3 many TRBJ1-1 -
CASSIGGLGYTF TGTGCCAGTAGTATCGGGGGGCTCGGCTACACCTTC TRBV19 - TRBJ1-2 -
CASSPRVDYNSPLHF TGTGCCAGTAGCCCCCGGGTGGACTATAATTCACCCCTCCACTTT TRBV19 - TRBJ1-6 -
CASSLEGGNQPQHF TGTGCCAGCAGCTTAGAAGGGGGCAATCAGCCCCAGCATTTT TRBV7-2 - TRBJ1-5 -
CASSRGEGHPVKLFF TGTGCCAGTAGTAGAGGGGAGGGCCACCCAGTAAAACTGTTTTTT TRBV19 - TRBJ1-4 -
CASSFEIHTIYF TGTGCCAGCAGCTTCGAGATTCACACCATATATTTT TRBV7-9 - TRBJ1-3 -
CASRISWTGEETQYF TGTGCCAGCAGGATATCCTGGACAGGGGAAGAGACCCAGTACTTC TRBV6-5 - TRBJ2-5 TRBD1
CASSFLGTSYGYTF TGTGCCAGCAGCTTCCTCGGGACAAGCTATGGCTACACCTTC TRBV7-8 - TRBJ1-2 -
CASSSDRGRSQPQHF TGTGCCAGTAGTAGTGACAGGGGGCGTAGTCAGCCCCAGCATTTT TRBV19 - TRBJ1-5 TRBD1
CASSPRTGSEKLFF TGTGCCAGCAGCCCCAGGACGGGATCAGAAAAACTGTTTTTT TRBV11-2 once TRBJ1-4 -
CSVETGSRGDGYTF TGCAGCGTTGAGACAGGCTCTCGAGGGGATGGCTACACCTTC TRBV29-1 - TRBJ1-2 -
CASSERYEQYF TGTGCCAGCAGTGAACGTTACGAGCAGTACTTC TRBV6-1 - TRBJ2-7 -
CASRGARNTGELFF TGTGCCAGCCGGGGGGCTCGGAACACCGGGGAGCTGTTTTTT TRBV7-9 few TRBJ2-2 -
CASSMGQGNYGYTF TGTGCCAGTAGTATGGGACAGGGCAACTATGGCTACACCTTC TRBV19 - TRBJ1-2 TRBD1
CASSPTANEQFF TGTGCCAGCAGTCCCACAGCAAATGAGCAGTTCTTC TRBV12-3/TRBV12-4 - TRBJ2-1 -
CASSRADTQYF TGTGCCAGCAGCAGGGCCGATACGCAGTATTTT TRBV2 few TRBJ2-3 -
CASAEGGRVGQYF TGTGCCTCCGCCGAGGGCGGGAGAGTGGGGCAGTATTTT TRBV6-5 - TRBJ2-3 TRBD2
CASSLAPGISGYTF TGCGCCAGCAGCTTGGCCCCAGGGATTAGTGGCTACACCTTC TRBV5-1 - TRBJ1-2 -
CATSDSIAGITSTQYF TGTGCCACCAGTGATTCCATAGCGGGAATCACAAGTACGCAGTATTTT TRBV24-1 - TRBJ2-3 TRBD2
CASSYSTGVGYTF TGTGCCAGCAGTTACTCGACAGGGGTCGGCTACACCTTC TRBV6-5 few TRBJ1-2 TRBD1
CASSAPTGVGYNEQFF TGTGCCAGTAGTGCCCCGACAGGGGTCGGCTACAATGAGCAGTTCTTC TRBV19 once TRBJ2-1 TRBD1
CASSNRYQDIQYF TGTGCCAGTAGTAACCGGTATCAAGACATTCAGTACTTC TRBV19 - TRBJ2-4 -
CASSQDPAGNTEAFF TGCGCCAGCAGCCAAGATCCAGCAGGGAACACTGAAGCTTTCTTT TRBV4-3 - TRBJ1-1 -
CASSLWQVTEAFF TGTGCCAGCAGTTTATGGCAGGTCACTGAAGCTTTCTTT TRBV12-3/TRBV12-4 - TRBJ1-1 -
CASRLAGGGDTQYF TGTGCTAGCAGACTAGCGGGGGGCGGGGATACGCAGTATTTT TRBV12-5 - TRBJ2-3 TRBD2
CASSQEGAGAAGNEQFF TGCGCCAGCAGCCAGGAGGGAGCGGGAGCCGCGGGGAATGAGCAGTTCTTC TRBV4-1 - TRBJ2-1 TRBD2
CASVLDRVVDEQYF TGTGCCAGCGTTTTGGACAGGGTAGTTGACGAGCAGTACTTC TRBV6-5 - TRBJ2-7 TRBD1
CASSEGVSVYEQYF TGTGCCAGCAGTGAAGGGGTCAGCGTCTACGAGCAGTACTTC TRBV6-1 - TRBJ2-7 -
CASSRGNQPQHF TGTGCCAGCAGCCGAGGGAATCAGCCCCAGCATTTT TRBV3-1/TRBV3-2 - TRBJ1-5 -
CASSALAGGTGELFF TGTGCCAGCAGCGCACTAGCGGGGGGCACCGGGGAGCTGTTTTTT TRBV7-2 - TRBJ2-2 TRBD2